Presented here are 27 T cell receptor beta chains from one specimen sequenced in a study of blood T cell repertoires in COVID-19. TCRdb's copy holds only in-frame clones and misses some; the assay was immunoSEQ multiplex PCR. The sample contains more than 95,000 clones, roughly 90% of which appear only once. Material: peripheral blood. These receptors all come from a human donor in a cohort sampled during active COVID-19.

The chain employs TRBV28 and TRBJ1-2; D gene uncertain. The CDR3 is 15 residues long. Trimming stripped 6 bases from V and 2 bases from J, with 16 bases between. Germline CDR1 is MDHEN and CDR2 is SYDVKM. CDR3 loop: CASRADWRQNYGYTF. CDR3 in DNA: TGTGCCAGCAGGGCTGATTGGCGGCAAAACTATGGCTACACCTTC.

This clone was seen only a few times. The J gene is TRBJ1-6, the V gene TRBV28; 7 bases agree with TRBD1. The CDR3 loop spans 17 amino acids. Germline CDR1 MDHEN, CDR2 SYDVKM. V was pared by 2 bases and J by 6 bases, with 10 bases of the junction left unmatched. CDR3 DNA: TGTGCCAGCAGTTTAAACCGGGACAGACAAGCTAATTCACCCCTCCACTTT. It codes for CASSLNRDRQANSPLHF.

The V call is TRBV7-8, the J call TRBJ2-6; 11 bases are a match to TRBD1. V was clipped by 4 bases and J by 2 bases; unmatched bases: 4. CDR1 and CDR2 from the germline V gene are SGHVS and FQNEAQ. This CDR3 has 17 residues. CDR3 coding DNA: TGTGCCAGCAGCTGGACAGGGGGCTCAACTGGGGCCAACGTCCTGACTTTC. Its translation is CASSWTGGSTGANVLTF.

The chain combines TRBV7-8 with TRBJ2-2; D may be TRBD1 (5 bases). The germline gives CDR1 SGHVS, CDR2 FQNEAQ. V was shortened by 3 bases and J by 1 base, with 12 bases between the two germline ends. The CDR3 is 16 amino acids. The CDR3 DNA sequence: TGTGCCAGCAGCTTTCGAAGGGGCGGGAACACCGGGGAGCTGTTTTTT. Encoded protein: CASSFRRGGNTGELFF.

This chain joins TRBV19 and TRBJ2-3; TRBD2 agrees at 9 bases. The trim removed 3 bases at V and 4 bases at J, leaving 8 bases unmatched. CDR1 and CDR2 (germline): LNHDA, SQIVND (reference sequence). The CDR3 runs 16 residues. CDR3 in amino acids: CASSILRLAEADTQYF. In DNA form, the CDR3 reads TGTGCCAGTAGTATCCTCCGACTAGCGGAGGCAGATACGCAGTATTTT.

This clone has just one count. The J gene is TRBJ2-3, the V gene TRBV18; D may be TRBD1 (5 bases). The CDR3 is 14 residues long. The V and J ends lost 6 bases and 0 bases respectively, with 10 bases between them. Germline assignment: CDR1 KGHSH and CDR2 LQKENI. CDR3 DNA: TGTGCCAGCTCGGGCCAGGGCAGCACAGATACGCAGTATTTT. It yields the protein CASSGQGSTDTQYF.

V and J are TRBV28 and TRBJ2-7; 10 bases line up with TRBD2. CDR3 length equals 15 residues. Germline trimming cut 8 bases from V and 2 bases from J; bases unmatched to any gene: 9. CDR1 is MDHEN, CDR2 SYDVKM, per germline. The CDR3 DNA follows: TGTGCCAGCGCAGCGGGGGGGAGCGGGACCTACGAGCAGTACTTC. Amino acids: CASAAGGSGTYEQYF.

This clone was recorded only once. V gene TRBV3-1 (or the pseudogene TRBV3-2) combines with J gene TRBJ2-2; TRBD2 might be the D (5 bases). Trimming removed 0 bases at V and 3 bases at J, with 11 bases between. The germline CDR1 and CDR2 sequences are LGHDT and YNNKEL (reference sequence). The CDR3 has 16 amino acids. CDR3 region: CASSQDGWTYTGELFF. DNA of the CDR3: TGTGCCAGCAGCCAAGACGGTTGGACTTACACCGGGGAGCTGTTTTTT.

This sequence joins TRBV7-8 and TRBJ2-3; D gene ambiguous. The V end lost 5 bases, the J end lost 5 bases, and 11 bases lay between the germline ends. CDR1 and CDR2 (germline): SGHVS, FQNEAQ. This CDR3 comprises 13 residues. CDR3 nucleotides: TGTGCCAGCAGCACCTTAGATCGAGATACGCAGTATTTT. Encoded protein: CASSTLDRDTQYF.

The chain employs TRBV11-2 and TRBJ2-6; TRBD1 matches at 10 bases. The CDR3 runs to 18 residues. CDR1 is SGHAT, CDR2 FQNNGV, per germline. The V gene end was trimmed by 4 bases and the J gene end by 1 base; junction bases not matched to a gene: 7. CDR3 protein: CASSSFRDRGSGANVLTF. The CDR3 DNA follows: TGTGCCAGCAGCTCATTCCGGGACAGGGGTTCTGGGGCCAACGTCCTGACTTTC.

CDR3 sequence (DNA): TGTGCCACCAGCAGAGATAGACAAGTCACTGAAGCTTTCTTT. Translation gives CATSRDRQVTEAFF. This chain uses TRBV15 with TRBJ1-1; D is unclear. The CDR3 has 14 residues. Trimming pared 0 bases from V and 4 bases from J, leaving 9 bases between. CDR1 LNHNV and CDR2 YYDKDF come from the germline V gene (reference sequence).

The chain recombines TRBV28 with TRBJ1-5; 9 nucleotides align to TRBD1. CDR1 is MDHEN and CDR2 is SYDVKM in the germline V gene. Trimming cost V 6 bases and J 5 bases; bases outside gene matches: 5. The CDR3 totals 14 residues. The CDR3 DNA reads TGTGCCAGCAGCTCGGGACAGGGTGATCAGCCCCAGCATTTT. Translation: CASSSGQGDQPQHF. The entire variable domain, with the rest obtained from reference TRBV28 and TRBJ1-5, is as follows: DVKVTQSSRYLVKRTGEKVFLECVQDMDHENMFWYRQDPGLGLRLIYFSYDVKMKEKGDIPEGYSVSREKKERFSLILESASTNQTSMYLCASSSGQGDQPQHFGDGTRLSIL.

The chain employs TRBV5-1 and TRBJ2-7; tentative D call: TRBD1 (6 bases). Germline CDR1 reads SGHRS; CDR2 reads YFSETQ. The CDR3 consists of 14 residues. V gave up 0 bases and J gave up 4 bases, with 11 bases separating them. The CDR3 spells CASSLGQDIYEQYF. The CDR3 coding sequence is TGCGCCAGCAGCTTGGGACAGGATATATACGAGCAGTACTTC.

This clone has just one count. This chain uses TRBV3-1 (or the pseudogene TRBV3-2) with TRBJ1-4, with D hard to call. Trimming removed 4 bases at V and 0 bases at J, with 12 bases between. CDR3 length equals 16 residues. Germline V lookup: CDR1 LGHDT, CDR2 YNNKEL (reference sequence). The CDR3 loop is CASSLYRGSTNEKLFF. The CDR3 DNA reads as TGTGCCAGCAGCCTTTATCGGGGTTCAACTAATGAAAAACTGTTTTTT.

The rearrangement links TRBV19 to TRBJ2-2; 7 nucleotides agree with TRBD2. Germline V lookup: CDR1 LNHDA, CDR2 SQIVND (reference sequence). After removal of 11 bases from V and 1 base from J, the junction contained 4 bases not matched to a gene. The length of the CDR3 is 13 residues. The CDR3 protein is CAFREGNTGELFF. DNA for the CDR3: TGTGCCTTCAGGGAGGGGAACACCGGGGAGCTGTTTTTT.

With respect to this clone: This sample also contains other DNA sequences that code for the same CDR3. The rearrangement links TRBV5-1 to TRBJ1-1; 7 nucleotides match TRBD1. CDR3 length equals 14 residues. The ends lost 1 base at V and 1 base at J; junction bases unmatched: 1. The V gene's germline CDR1 is SGHRS and CDR2 YFSETQ. CDR3 DNA: TGCGCCAGCAGCTTGAGGGGGCAGAACACTGAAGCTTTCTTT. Residues: CASSLRGQNTEAFF.

The chain recombines TRBV6-6 with TRBJ1-1; 8 nucleotides align to TRBD1. With V trimmed by 0 bases and J by 11 bases, 11 bases remained unmatched. CDR1 and CDR2 (germline): MNHNY, SVGAGI (reference sequence). This CDR3 has 15 amino acids. CDR3 in DNA: TGTGCCAGCAGTTACTCCCCTGGACAGGGCCCTAGGGCTTTCTTT. Translation: CASSYSPGQGPRAFF.

This sequence joins TRBV28 and TRBJ2-7; 10 bases agree with TRBD1. The J segment lost 1 base and the V segment lost 5 bases, leaving 8 bases of the junction unmatched. CDR1 and CDR2 (germline): MDHEN, SYDVKM. The CDR3 covers 16 residues. The CDR3 here is CASSVGGDRGSYEQYF. CDR3 bases: TGTGCCAGCAGTGTGGGCGGGGACAGGGGTTCCTACGAGCAGTACTTC.

V is TRBV7-6 and J is TRBJ2-7; possibly TRBD1 for D (5 bases). V was cut by 3 bases and J by 4 bases, with 10 bases left in between. Per the germline V gene, CDR1 is SGHVS and CDR2 is FNYEAQ. The CDR3 loop spans 13 amino acids. DNA for the CDR3: TGTGCCAGCAGCTTGGGGCCCCGTTACGAGCAGTACTTC. Amino acid sequence: CASSLGPRYEQYF.

J is TRBJ2-2 and V is TRBV6-5; D is unclear. The V end lost 4 bases, the J end lost 2 bases, and 5 bases lay between the germline ends. There are 13 residues in the CDR3. CDR1 and CDR2 (germline): MNHEY, SVGAGI. The CDR3 nucleotides read TGTGCCAGCAGTTCTATTAACACCGGGGAGCTGTTTTTT. Translated, it gives CASSSINTGELFF.

The V and J genes are TRBV10-1 and TRBJ2-1; a weak D match, TRBD1 (6 bases). The V and J ends lost 3 bases and 3 bases respectively, with 18 bases between them. Germline V CDR1 and CDR2: WNHNN, SYGVQD (reference sequence). The CDR3 runs to 17 residues. The CDR3 loop reads CASSEGRDTTSYNEQFF. The CDR3 DNA follows: TGCGCCAGCAGTGAAGGAAGGGACACAACTAGCTACAATGAGCAGTTCTTC.

The chain recombines TRBV10-1 with TRBJ2-7, with D possibly being TRBD1 (5 bases). The V gene lost 3 bases and the J gene lost 3 bases, with 24 bases spanning the gap. This CDR3 is 18 amino acids long. Germline CDR1 WNHNN, CDR2 SYGVQD (reference sequence). The CDR3 region is CASSEFPPHMDTYYEQYF. The CDR3 bases are TGCGCCAGCAGTGAATTCCCCCCACATATGGACACCTACTACGAGCAGTACTTC.

This chain joins TRBV7-3 and TRBJ2-1; TRBD2 might be the D (6 bases). V lost 7 bases, J lost 5 bases, and 15 bases lay in between. There are 14 residues in the CDR3. Germline values: CDR1 SGHTA, CDR2 FQGTGA. CDR3 protein: CASTAGPNDNEQFF. The CDR3 DNA is TGTGCCAGCACCGCGGGACCGAACGACAATGAGCAGTTCTTC. The entire variable domain, with the rest obtained from reference TRBV7-3 and TRBJ2-1, is as follows: GAGVSQTPSNKVTEKGKYVELRCDPISGHTALYWYRQSLGQGPEFLIYFQGTGAADDSGLPNDRFFAVRPEGSVSTLKIQRTERGDSAVYLCASTAGPNDNEQFFGPGTRLTVL.

The chain has TRBV6-1 and TRBJ2-1; the match to TRBD2 covers 7 bases. This CDR3 comprises 16 residues. In germline, CDR1 is MNHNS, CDR2 SASEGT. V was pared by 2 bases and J by 1 base, with 5 bases of the junction left unmatched. CDR3 residues: CASSEMVGGSYNEQFF. The CDR3 coding sequence is TGTGCCAGCAGTGAAATGGTGGGAGGGTCCTACAATGAGCAGTTCTTC.

The V call is TRBV5-1, the J call TRBJ1-5, with TRBD1 as a possible D gene (5 bases). V lost 4 bases and J lost 7, with 15 bases in between. Germline V gene sequence: CDR1 SGHRS, CDR2 YFSETQ. The CDR3 is 14 amino acids. The CDR3: CASSERGGGQPQHF. CDR3 nucleotide sequence: TGCGCCAGCAGCGAACGGGGGGGAGGCCAGCCCCAGCATTTT.

The chain uses TRBV5-6 and TRBJ1-5, with D possibly being TRBD1 (5 bases). The CDR3 is made up of 15 amino acids. Germline CDR1 reads SGHDT; CDR2 reads YYEEEE. V was pared by 0 bases and J by 4 bases, with 11 bases between. CDR3 sequence (DNA): TGTGCCAGCAGCTTGGCAGGGAGGCGGAATCAGCCCCAGCATTTT. Protein product: CASSLAGRRNQPQHF.

The chain is built from TRBV28 and TRBJ2-7; 8 bases are a match to TRBD1. The CDR3 is 13 residues long. CDR1 and CDR2 (germline): MDHEN, SYDVKM. Trimming at V came to 5 bases and at J to 3 bases, leaving 3 bases not matched to a gene. CDR3 sequence (DNA): TGTGCCAGCAGTCCTGGGACAGGCTACGAGCAGTACTTC. It encodes CASSPGTGYEQYF.